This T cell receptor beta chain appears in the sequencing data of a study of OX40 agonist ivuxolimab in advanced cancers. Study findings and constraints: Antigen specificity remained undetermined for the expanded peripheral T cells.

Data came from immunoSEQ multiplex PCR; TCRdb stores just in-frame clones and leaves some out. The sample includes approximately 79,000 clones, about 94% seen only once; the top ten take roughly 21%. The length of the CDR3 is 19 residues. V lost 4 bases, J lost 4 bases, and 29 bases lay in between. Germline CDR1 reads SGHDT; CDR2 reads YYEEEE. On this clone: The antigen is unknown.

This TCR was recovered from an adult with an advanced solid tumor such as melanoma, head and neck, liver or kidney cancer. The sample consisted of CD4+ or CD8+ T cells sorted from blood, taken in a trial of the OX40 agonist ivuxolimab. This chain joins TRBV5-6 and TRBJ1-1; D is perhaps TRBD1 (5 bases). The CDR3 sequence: CASSLSRQAGPYGGTEAFF. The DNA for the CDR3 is TGTGCCAGCAGCCTGTCCCGTCAGGCAGGGCCTTACGGGGGCACTGAAGCTTTCTTT.